At least ten counts were recorded for the clone carrying this TCR beta chain. There were no patients who had received any treatment before thyroid surgery. J was trimmed by 2 bases and V by 2 bases; bases with no gene match: 9. This CDR3 has 16 amino acids. Germline V gene sequence: CDR1 SGHAT, CDR2 FQDESV (reference sequence). TCRdb ran MiXCR on the PCR reads. The sample includes roughly 81,000 clones, 7.5% to 9% of them seen just once. This sample is drawn from a study of metastatic and nonmetastatic thyroid tumors. The source is a female donor with papillary thyroid cancer or a benign thyroid nodule (not recorded which). Some clones in this sample may be carry-over from other donors' samples. This chain uses TRBV11-1 with TRBJ2-7; 7 bases fit TRBD2. Input material: blood. Here the CDR3 reads CASSLRVSGAAYEQYF. CDR3 nucleotide sequence: TGTGCCAGCAGCTTAAGAGTCAGCGGGGCCGCCTACGAGCAGTACTTC. The variable domain in full, completed from reference TRBV11-1 and TRBJ2-7, reads EAEVAQSPRYKITEKSQAVAFWCDPISGHATLYWYRQILGQGPELLVQFQDESVVDDSQLPKDRFSAERLKGVDSTLKIQPAELGDSAMYLCASSLRVSGAAYEQYFGPGTRLTVT.